Below, 18 T cell receptor beta chains from the same sample are listed, as sequenced in a study of cytomegalovirus exposure and HLA in healthy donors. With 60 Vbeta and 13 Jbeta primers, the PCR was carried out. Assay: immunoSEQ multiplex PCR; the TCRdb copy retains only in-frame clones and omits some. The sample records 150,000 to 200,000 clones, 80% to 85% being singletons. The specimen sequenced was PBMCs. The receptors here all came from a man aged 45 to 65 in good health and CMV-seropositive.

The chain couples TRBV7-3 to TRBJ1-6, with 9 bases that match TRBD1. CDR3 length equals 15 residues. The J segment lost 9 bases and the V segment lost 5 bases, leaving 8 bases of the junction unmatched. Germline lookup yields CDR1 SGHTA and CDR2 FQGTGA. The CDR3 region has the DNA TGTGCCAGCAGCGCAGGACAGGGGAGGAGTTCACCCCTCCACTTT. Translation: CASSAGQGRSSPLHF.

The V call is TRBV28, the J call TRBJ2-1, with TRBD2 matching 11 bases. V lost 2 bases, J lost 3 bases, and 3 bases stayed unmatched. Germline CDR1 and CDR2: MDHEN and SYDVKM. CDR3 length: 16 residues. CDR3 bases: TGTGCCAGCAGTTTACCCGGACTAGCGGGCTACAATGAGCAGTTCTTC. Translation gives CASSLPGLAGYNEQFF.

This chain connects TRBV2 to TRBJ1-5; 9 positions match TRBD1. The CDR3 sequence is 14 residues long. The germline CDR1 and CDR2 sequences are SNHLY and FYNNEI. V lost 7 bases to trimming and J lost 7 bases; unmatched junction nucleotides: 8. For the CDR3, the DNA is TGTGCCAGCACGGCGGGACAGGGAGACCAGCCCCAGCATTTT. It translates to CASTAGQGDQPQHF.

This clone has only a few counts. The rearrangement joins TRBV19 to TRBJ2-1; a possible D gene is TRBD2 (6 bases). Trimming removed 9 bases at V and 0 bases at J, with 15 bases between. Per germline, CDR1 LNHDA and CDR2 SQIVND (reference sequence). This CDR3 comprises 15 residues. In nucleotides, the CDR3 is TGTGCCAGCGGGACTTCCACTAGCTCCTACAATGAGCAGTTCTTC. Protein sequence: CASGTSTSSYNEQFF.

The V gene is TRBV6-5, the J gene TRBJ1-1; the D gene is possibly TRBD1 (5 bases). The CDR3 sequence is 14 residues long. Trimming took off 6 bases at V and 7 bases at J, with 18 bases between the two ends. In germline, CDR1 is MNHEY, CDR2 SVGAGI. The CDR3 nucleotides read TGTGCCAGCAGACAGCCCGGAGGGGTTTTTGAAGCTTTCTTT. Amino acids: CASRQPGGVFEAFF.

This rearrangement joins TRBV11-2 to TRBJ2-5; tentatively, D is TRBD2 (5 bases). Matching the DNA end better, TRBJ2-7 makes the J call doubtful. Looked up from germline, CDR1 is SGHAT and CDR2 is FQNNGV. The CDR3 sequence is 15 residues long. Here the CDR3 reads CASSLEGAASYEQYF. CDR3 nucleotides: TGTGCCAGCAGCTTAGAGGGAGCGGCCTCCTACGAGCAGTACTTC.

This clone appeared once. This chain links TRBV9 with TRBJ2-3; 7 bases match TRBD2. The CDR3 has 14 residues. Germline V CDR1 and CDR2: SGDLS, YYNGEE. The V segment lost 2 bases and the J segment 5 bases; nucleotides outside the gene matches: 5. The CDR3 region is CASSVSTGGDTQYF. CDR3 in DNA: TGTGCCAGCAGCGTTTCTACGGGGGGAGATACGCAGTATTTT.

The V and J genes are TRBV27 and TRBJ2-7; D is perhaps TRBD1 (6 bases). Trimming removed 0 bases from V and 9 bases from J, with 12 bases in between. The CDR3 totals 13 residues. Germline values: CDR1 MNHEY, CDR2 SMNVEV (reference sequence). DNA for the CDR3: TGTGCCAGCAGTTTATCGAAGTTGGGGGCGCAGTACTTC. Translating it yields CASSLSKLGAQYF.

This chain uses TRBV7-2 with TRBJ1-5, with TRBD1 as a possible D gene (6 bases). This CDR3 spans 12 amino acids. From germline, CDR1 is SGHTA and CDR2 FQGNSA. V lost 5 bases, J lost 4 bases, and 6 bases lay in between. CDR3 protein: CASSTGNQPQHF. The CDR3 DNA follows: TGTGCCAGCAGCACAGGGAATCAGCCCCAGCATTTT.

The gene calls are TRBV30 and TRBJ2-2; the D is unclear. Germline V CDR1 and CDR2: GTSNPN, SVGIG (reference sequence). The V end lost 0 bases, the J end lost 5 bases, and 7 bases lay between the germline ends. CDR3 size: 13 residues. The CDR3 nucleotides are TGTGCCTGGAGTGTGAAAACAACCGGGGAGCTGTTTTTT. Protein: CAWSVKTTGELFF.

J is TRBJ1-5 and V is TRBV6-6, with TRBD1 identical over 8 bases. Germline V gives CDR1 MNHNY, CDR2 SVGAGI (reference sequence). V trimming: 4 bases; J trimming: 8 bases; junction bases outside the gene matches: 4. CDR3 length equals 13 residues. DNA of the CDR3: TGTGCCAGCAGTTTGACAGGGGTGGAGCCCCAGCATTTT. Translation gives CASSLTGVEPQHF.

The gene calls are TRBV30 and TRBJ2-6; tentative D call: TRBD1 (6 bases). Deletions cut 0 bases from V and 0 bases from J, with 21 bases between. The CDR3 covers 20 residues. Looked up from germline, CDR1 is GTSNPN and CDR2 is SVGIG (reference sequence). The CDR3 is CAWSVLAGQRTPSGANVLTF. The CDR3 DNA follows: TGTGCCTGGAGTGTACTGGCCGGACAGAGAACACCCTCTGGGGCCAACGTCCTGACTTTC.

The V call is TRBV6-1, the J call TRBJ1-3; D remains unclear. Germline CDR1 MNHNS, CDR2 SASEGT. V was clipped by 1 base and J by 4 bases, with 14 bases between them. The CDR3 totals 16 residues. This CDR3 reads CASSEVSSGRGNTIYF. In DNA form, the CDR3 reads TGTGCCAGCAGTGAAGTTTCCTCGGGGAGAGGAAACACCATATATTTT.

This rearrangement joins TRBV10-3 to TRBJ2-5; 9 bases fit TRBD2. CDR3 length equals 13 residues. V gave up 7 bases and J gave up 1 base; unmatched junction bases: 1. Germline CDR1 reads ENHRY; CDR2 reads SYGVKD. In DNA, the CDR3 is TGTGCCATCAATAGCGGGAGCCAAGAGACCCAGTACTTC. Its translation is CAINSGSQETQYF.

V usage is TRBV30 and J usage is TRBJ2-3, with 7 bases that match TRBD1. Germline V gene lookup returns CDR1 GTSNPN and CDR2 SVGIG (reference sequence). The CDR3 is made up of 15 amino acids. Losses at the gene ends were 2 bases for V and 2 bases for J; bases not matched to a gene: 7. This CDR3 is CAWSFTGAITDTQYF. CDR3 bases: TGTGCCTGGAGTTTTACAGGGGCCATCACAGATACGCAGTATTTT.

The genes are TRBV30 and TRBJ2-1; weak D call: TRBD2 (6 bases). The CDR3 sequence is 15 residues long. CDR1 GTSNPN and CDR2 SVGIG come from the germline V gene (reference sequence). With 3 bases removed from V and 0 bases from J, the gap between germline ends came to 12 bases. This CDR3 reads CAWSGTSSSYNEQFF. Written as DNA, the CDR3 is TGTGCCTGGAGCGGGACTTCGAGCTCCTACAATGAGCAGTTCTTC. Using reference TRBV30 and TRBJ2-1 for the parts outside the CDR3, the full variable domain is SQTIHQWPATLVQPVGSPLSLECTVEGTSNPNLYWYRQAAGRGLQLLFYSVGIGQISSEVPQNLSASRPQDRQFILSSKKLLLSDSGFYLCAWSGTSSSYNEQFFGPGTRLTVL.

This clone was detected only a few times. The chain is built from TRBV29-1 and TRBJ2-7, with D possibly TRBD2 on 6 matching bases. Trimming pared 4 bases from V and 3 bases from J, leaving 13 bases between. CDR3 size: 13 residues. Germline values: CDR1 SQVTM, CDR2 ANQGSEA. The CDR3 reads CSVVGLSFYEQYF. The CDR3 nucleotides are TGCAGCGTTGTTGGACTATCTTTCTACGAGCAGTACTTC.

V usage is TRBV11-2 and J usage is TRBJ2-7, with TRBD1 matching over 9 bases. This CDR3 spans 15 amino acids. Per the germline V gene, CDR1 is SGHAT and CDR2 is FQNNGV. The V and J ends lost 1 base and 3 bases, in that order; junction bases with no gene match: 4. CDR3 amino acids: CASSLVGTGFYEQYF. The CDR3 bases are TGTGCCAGCAGCTTAGTAGGGACAGGGTTCTACGAGCAGTACTTC.